The 29 T cell receptor beta chains below all came from one sample that was sequenced in a study of cytotoxic CD8 clonotypes in ibrutinib-treated CLL. Repertoires were generated with immunoSEQ multiplex PCR, while TCRdb's copy carries only in-frame clones and drops some. Of nearly 100,000 clones detected, around 73% appear once; the ten largest clones hold about 29%. The sequences come from PBMCs, collected after 12 months of ibrutinib treatment. These receptors came from a human donor with chronic lymphocytic leukemia.

The chain combines TRBV19 with TRBJ1-1, with a possible D match to TRBD1 (6 bases). The V gene's germline CDR1 is LNHDA and CDR2 SQIVND (reference sequence). Trimming pared 1 base from V and 4 bases from J, leaving 7 bases between. The CDR3 spans 13 residues. CDR3 nucleotides: TGTGCCAGTAGTATAGGCAGGGGCACTGAAGCTTTCTTT. It specifies CASSIGRGTEAFF.

J is TRBJ1-2 and V is TRBV6-1; TRBD1 aligns across 10 bases. The germline gives CDR1 MNHNS, CDR2 SASEGT. The CDR3 has 15 residues. V shed 4 bases, J shed 3 bases, and the junction held 5 bases outside the gene matches. CDR3 residues: CASSGKDRGYYGYTF. CDR3 DNA: TGTGCCAGCAGTGGAAAGGACAGGGGGTACTATGGCTACACCTTC.

The V gene is TRBV6-5, the J gene TRBJ2-7; 7 bases fit TRBD1. Germline V CDR1 and CDR2: MNHEY, SVGAGI. Germline trimming cut 2 bases from V and 0 bases from J; bases unmatched to any gene: 4. There are 15 residues in the CDR3. The CDR3 sequence: CASSYLGTDSYEQYF. DNA for the CDR3: TGTGCCAGCAGTTACCTTGGGACAGACTCCTACGAGCAGTACTTC.

This clone was observed a handful of times. This sequence joins TRBV27 and TRBJ2-3; 7 positions match TRBD2. This CDR3 spans 15 amino acids. Trimming at V came to 2 bases and at J to 2 bases, leaving 4 bases not matched to a gene. Germline V gives CDR1 MNHEY, CDR2 SMNVEV (reference sequence). CDR3 sequence reads: CASSLSLADTDTQYF. CDR3 sequence (DNA): TGTGCCAGCAGTTTAAGCCTAGCGGACACAGATACGCAGTATTTT.

The chain recombines TRBV20-1 with TRBJ2-7, with TRBD1 matching over 8 bases. J gave up 13 bases and V 8 bases, and 13 bases lay outside the gene matches. CDR1 is DFQATT, CDR2 SNEGSKA, per germline (reference sequence). The CDR3 covers 11 residues. The CDR3 spells CSIQLSGQVYF. CDR3 DNA sequence: TGCAGTATCCAACTCTCGGGACAGGTTTACTTC.

The V and J genes are TRBV11-2 and TRBJ2-2, with D uncertain. Deletions cut 6 bases from V and 1 base from J, with 6 bases between. Germline CDR1 and CDR2: SGHAT and FQNNGV. The CDR3 spans 13 residues. CDR3 region: CASSPQNTGELFF. The CDR3, as DNA: TGTGCCAGCAGTCCACAGAACACCGGGGAGCTGTTTTTT.

This chain connects TRBV9 to TRBJ2-1, with 7 positions matching TRBD1. CDR3 size: 16 residues. Unmatched junction bases numbered 12, after V lost 2 bases and J lost 7 bases. The germline V gene has CDR1 SGDLS and CDR2 YYNGEE. The CDR3 DNA reads as TGTGCCAGCAGCGTGTCAGGGGGTCCTCTACGGAATGAGCAGTTCTTC. Its translation: CASSVSGGPLRNEQFF.

The chain recombines TRBV10-2 with TRBJ2-3; TRBD2 aligns across 7 bases. There are 13 residues in the CDR3. Germline V gene lookup returns CDR1 WSHSY and CDR2 SAAADI. V shed 6 bases, J shed 3 bases, and the junction held 3 bases outside the gene matches. CDR3 DNA: TGCGCCAGCAGGGCCGGGGGGACAGATACGCAGTATTTT. Translating gives CASRAGGTDTQYF.

The sample holds one count of this clone. The CDR3 nucleotides read TGTGCCAGCACCCTAGAAGCTGAGACCCAGTACTTC. This sequence encodes CASTLEAETQYF. The chain uses TRBV2 and TRBJ2-5; no firm D call. Germline CDR1 is SNHLY and CDR2 is FYNNEI. V lost 7 bases, J lost 5 bases, and 11 bases lay in between. This CDR3 is 12 amino acids long.

The chain joins TRBV7-9 to TRBJ1-2, with 8 bases lining up with TRBD1. The germline gives CDR1 SEHNR, CDR2 FQNEAQ (reference sequence). The V and J ends lost 3 bases and 5 bases, in that order; junction bases with no gene match: 8. The CDR3 contains 15 residues. The CDR3 reads CASSLGQAPTYGYTF. The CDR3 DNA follows: TGTGCCAGCAGCTTGGGACAGGCCCCTACGTATGGCTACACCTTC. The whole variable domain, filled in from reference TRBV7-9 and TRBJ1-2, reads DTGVSQNPRHKITKRGQNVTFRCDPISEHNRLYWYRQTLGQGPEFLTYFQNEAQLEKSRLLSDRFSAERPKGSFSTLEIQRTEQGDSAMYLCASSLGQAPTYGYTFGSGTRLTVV.

The chain links TRBV7-9 to TRBJ2-5, with D perhaps matching TRBD2 (6 bases). Germline V gene lookup returns CDR1 SEHNR and CDR2 FQNEAQ (reference sequence). The CDR3 has 14 amino acids. V gave up 5 bases and J gave up 0 bases, with 10 bases separating them. CDR3 coding DNA: TGTGCCAGCAGCCGTCGACTAGACCAAGAGACCCAGTACTTC. Its protein product is CASSRRLDQETQYF.

The rearrangement uses TRBV7-9 and TRBJ1-1, with D possibly matching TRBD1 (6 bases). This CDR3 comprises 14 residues. Germline CDR1 is SEHNR and CDR2 is FQNEAQ (reference sequence). V was trimmed by 4 bases and J by 8 bases, leaving 17 bases between them. The CDR3 loop reads CASSSGLSGAEAFF. The CDR3 DNA reads TGTGCCAGCAGCTCGGGACTCTCAGGGGCCGAAGCTTTCTTT. Together with reference TRBV7-9 and TRBJ1-1, the CDR3 gives the full variable domain: DTGVSQNPRHKITKRGQNVTFRCDPISEHNRLYWYRQTLGQGPEFLTYFQNEAQLEKSRLLSDRFSAERPKGSFSTLEIQRTEQGDSAMYLCASSSGLSGAEAFFGQGTRLTVV.

This clone was observed a single time. The gene calls are TRBV19 and TRBJ2-3, with D tentatively TRBD2 (5 bases). Looked up from germline, CDR1 is LNHDA and CDR2 is SQIVND (reference sequence). The CDR3 loop spans 16 amino acids. Trimming pared 4 bases from V and 0 bases from J, leaving 14 bases between. The CDR3 region is CASSTQSRVSTDTQYF. The CDR3 bases are TGTGCCAGTAGTACCCAGTCGCGGGTAAGCACAGATACGCAGTATTTT.

CDR3 in DNA: TGTGCCAGCAGTTACCTGGGACAGGGGCCCGGGGAGCTGTTTTTT. Its translation is CASSYLGQGPGELFF. This chain joins TRBV6-5 and TRBJ2-2, with 10 positions matching TRBD1. The V segment lost 2 bases and the J segment 6 bases; nucleotides outside the gene matches: 3. There are 15 residues in the CDR3. The V gene's germline CDR1 is MNHEY and CDR2 SVGAGI.

The rearrangement uses TRBV30 and TRBJ1-6; weak D call: TRBD1 (5 bases). This CDR3 region has 12 residues. Germline CDR1 reads GTSNPN; CDR2 reads SVGIG (reference sequence). With 3 bases removed from V and 8 bases from J, the gap between germline ends came to 8 bases. This chain's CDR3 is CAWSWGDSPLHF. For the CDR3, the DNA is TGTGCCTGGAGCTGGGGGGATTCACCCCTCCACTTT.

V and J are TRBV6-5 and TRBJ1-1, with no clear D. The V end was cut by 2 bases, the J end by 1 base, with 5 bases between. The CDR3 has 13 residues. Germline V gene data show CDR1 as MNHEY and CDR2 as SVGAGI. The CDR3: CASSYRRNTEAFF. DNA for the CDR3: TGTGCCAGCAGTTACCGGAGGAACACTGAAGCTTTCTTT.

This clone was detected a few times. The CDR3 is CASTRLGGSNTEAFF. In nucleotides, the CDR3 is TGTGCCAGCACGCGCCTGGGGGGGAGTAACACTGAAGCTTTCTTT. The chain employs TRBV25-1 and TRBJ1-1, with D possibly being TRBD1 (5 bases). The V gene's germline CDR1 is MGHDK and CDR2 SYGVNS. CDR3 length: 15 residues. Trimming shortened V by 7 bases and J by 2 bases, and 17 bases separated the two germline ends.

The chain is built from TRBV5-6 and TRBJ2-1; 7 bases are shared with TRBD1. This CDR3 spans 16 amino acids. Trimming removed 3 bases from V and 2 bases from J; junction bases left unmatched: 8. Looked up from germline, CDR1 is SGHDT and CDR2 is YYEEEE. The CDR3 here is CASSSPDRAAYNEQFF. The CDR3 DNA reads TGTGCCAGCAGCTCGCCCGACAGGGCTGCCTACAATGAGCAGTTCTTC.

The rearrangement uses TRBV15 and TRBJ2-7; D gene uncertain. This CDR3 region has 14 residues. The germline V gene encodes CDR1 LNHNV and CDR2 YYDKDF (reference sequence). V was clipped by 0 bases and J by 2 bases, with 8 bases between them. CDR3 nucleotide sequence: TGTGCCACCAGCAGAGATCTGCAGGCCTACGAGCAGTACTTC. Protein: CATSRDLQAYEQYF.

The J gene is TRBJ1-4, the V gene TRBV5-5, with D unclear. This CDR3 comprises 13 residues. Germline V lookup: CDR1 SGHKS, CDR2 YYEKEE (reference sequence). V dropped 8 bases and J dropped 0 bases, with 8 bases sitting between them. CDR3 sequence reads: CASQQTTNEKLFF. DNA of the CDR3: TGTGCCAGTCAACAGACAACTAATGAAAAACTGTTTTTT.

This chain connects TRBV28 to TRBJ1-1, with D unresolved. The V end was cut by 6 bases, the J end by 1 base, with 9 bases between. This CDR3 region has 13 residues. The germline CDR1 and CDR2 sequences are MDHEN and SYDVKM. Here the CDR3 DNA reads TGTGCCAGCAGCCTTCCCAGGAACACTGAAGCTTTCTTT. It yields the protein CASSLPRNTEAFF.

This clone was observed a single time. The chain combines TRBV5-1 with TRBJ2-3, with a possible D match to TRBD2 (5 bases). The CDR3 is 15 amino acids. Germline V CDR1 and CDR2: SGHRS, YFSETQ. V shed 2 bases and J shed 2 bases, with 12 bases lying between them. The CDR3 DNA is TGCGCCAGCAGCTTCCCTAGCAGCTACACAGATACGCAGTATTTT. As protein: CASSFPSSYTDTQYF.

In this sample, this clone turned up a few times. The J gene is TRBJ1-6, the V gene TRBV6-1; D uncertain. This CDR3 comprises 13 residues. V lost 6 bases to trimming and J lost 10 bases, with 13 bases between them. CDR1 and CDR2 (germline): MNHNS, SASEGT. The CDR3 coding sequence is TGTGCCAGCAGAATCCCGTCCGGGTCACCCCTCCACTTT. Translated: CASRIPSGSPLHF.

The rearrangement joins TRBV28 to TRBJ1-2; no clear D. V lost 1 base and J 7 bases, leaving 7 bases between the germline ends. The CDR3 extends over 12 amino acids. Germline-derived CDR1 and CDR2 are MDHEN and SYDVKM. The CDR3 protein is CASSLSGSGYTF. The CDR3 DNA is TGTGCCAGCAGTTTATCTGGGTCTGGCTACACCTTC.

This chain joins TRBV2 and TRBJ1-3; the D gene is possibly TRBD1 (5 bases). Germline loops: CDR1 SNHLY, CDR2 FYNNEI. The CDR3 is made up of 19 amino acids. Trimming pared 3 bases from V and 0 bases from J, leaving 21 bases between. For the CDR3, the DNA is TGTGCCAGCAGTGACCCCATCCGACAGCTCCAACGCTCTGGAAACACCATATATTTT. Translation gives CASSDPIRQLQRSGNTIYF.

The chain has TRBV6-4 and TRBJ1-6; D unresolved. This CDR3 contains 13 residues. Trimming left V 4 bases short and J 10 bases short, with 11 bases between. The germline CDR1 and CDR2 sequences are MRHNA and SNTAGT. The CDR3 here is CASSVVWGSPLHF. CDR3 nucleotide sequence: TGTGCCAGCAGTGTGGTTTGGGGATCACCCCTCCACTTT.

The chain recombines TRBV30 with TRBJ1-2; D is unclear. From germline, CDR1 is GTSNPN and CDR2 SVGIG (reference sequence). V gave up 2 bases and J gave up 0 bases, with 10 bases separating them. The CDR3 loop spans 14 amino acids. The CDR3 DNA reads as TGTGCCTGGAGTACTCCTCGGGCTAACTATGGCTACACCTTC. Translating gives CAWSTPRANYGYTF.

This chain uses TRBV7-8 with TRBJ2-7, with D perhaps being TRBD1 or TRBD2 (6 bases each). V lost 3 bases, J lost 5 bases, and 14 bases lay in between. The CDR3 is 14 residues long. CDR1 and CDR2 from the germline V gene are SGHVS and FQNEAQ. Written as DNA, the CDR3 is TGTGCCAGCAGCTTCGTACAGGGACTCCACGAGCAGTACTTC. Its translation is CASSFVQGLHEQYF.

This clone turned up a few times. The rearrangement uses TRBV10-3 and TRBJ1-4; possibly TRBD1 for D (5 bases). V lost 2 bases and J 7 bases, leaving 8 bases between the germline ends. CDR1 and CDR2 from the germline V gene are ENHRY and SYGVKD. This CDR3 comprises 13 residues. DNA of the CDR3: TGTGCCATCAGTGAGGGGGCGAGTGAAAAACTGTTTTTT. As protein: CAISEGASEKLFF.